The next 13 T cell receptor beta chains were all read from a single sample in a study of blood T cell repertoires in COVID-19. Here immunoSEQ multiplex PCR was the method, and the copy in TCRdb shows in-frame clones only, minus some. The sample holds 150,000 to 200,000 clones, roughly nine tenths seen once. Sequences were obtained from peripheral blood. Receptors were obtained from a woman in her 70s with acute or convalescent COVID-19.

The V call is TRBV24-1, the J call TRBJ1-4; 9 positions agree with TRBD1. Germline V gene lookup returns CDR1 KGHDR and CDR2 SFDVKD. This CDR3 contains 18 residues. V lost 2 bases and J lost 4; bases outside the gene matches: 10. The CDR3 bases are TGTGCCACCAGTGATTCCTTAGGACCGGGACAGGGTAATGAAAAACTGTTTTTT. It yields the protein CATSDSLGPGQGNEKLFF.

CDR3: CASSIGASAINQPQHF. CDR3 nucleotide sequence: TGTGCCAGTAGTATCGGAGCCTCAGCTATCAATCAGCCCCAGCATTTT. This chain connects TRBV19 to TRBJ1-5; no clear D gene. CDR1 and CDR2 from the germline V gene are LNHDA and SQIVND (reference sequence). V lost 3 bases to trimming and J lost 3 bases, with 15 bases between them. CDR3 length equals 16 residues. The complete variable domain, with remaining parts taken from reference TRBV19 and TRBJ1-5, reads DGGITQSPKYLFRKEGQNVTLSCEQNLNHDAMYWYRQDPGQGLRLIYYSQIVNDFQKGDIAEGYSVSREKKESFPLTVTSAQKNPTAFYLCASSIGASAINQPQHFGDGTRLSIL.

CDR3 nucleotides: TGCAGCGTTGAAGGGCGGGAGGGGGGCTACACCTTC. Protein: CSVEGREGGYTF. This chain connects TRBV29-1 to TRBJ1-2, with D possibly being TRBD1 (5 bases). Trimming stripped 1 base from V and 8 bases from J, with 11 bases between. The germline CDR1 and CDR2 sequences are SQVTM and ANQGSEA. The length of the CDR3 is 12 residues.

The chain links TRBV14 to TRBJ1-1, with D perhaps matching TRBD1 (6 bases). V lost 4 bases and J 4 bases, leaving 10 bases between the germline ends. The CDR3 is 13 amino acids. From germline, CDR1 is SGHDN and CDR2 FVKESK. The CDR3 DNA is TGTGCCAGCAGCCGACAGGTTCGCACTGAAGCTTTCTTT. Its translation is CASSRQVRTEAFF.

The V and J genes are TRBV2 and TRBJ1-5, with TRBD1 matching over 9 bases. The V and J ends lost 6 bases and 4 bases, in that order; junction bases with no gene match: 7. Germline loops: CDR1 SNHLY, CDR2 FYNNEI. This CDR3 has 15 residues. The CDR3 is CASSGDRGVNQPQHF. CDR3 in DNA: TGTGCCAGCAGCGGCGACAGGGGGGTGAATCAGCCCCAGCATTTT.

V is TRBV7-6 and J is TRBJ1-5; 10 positions agree with TRBD1. This CDR3 region has 16 residues. CDR1 and CDR2 from the germline V gene are SGHVS and FNYEAQ. V gave up 5 bases and J gave up 3 bases; unmatched junction bases: 7. This CDR3 reads CASSAGQGGFNQPQHF. The CDR3 DNA is TGTGCCAGCAGCGCTGGACAGGGGGGATTCAATCAGCCCCAGCATTTT.

The rearrangement links TRBV28 to TRBJ1-2; 11 positions match TRBD1. Unmatched junction bases numbered 6, after V lost 5 bases and J lost 4 bases. Looked up from germline, CDR1 is MDHEN and CDR2 is SYDVKM. This CDR3 is built from 15 residues. DNA of the CDR3: TGTGCCAGCAGTGAAGCCGGGACAGGGGGCTATGGCTACACCTTC. Protein product: CASSEAGTGGYGYTF.

The rearrangement links TRBV15 to TRBJ1-5; D unresolved. The CDR3 is 14 residues long. The V gene lost 8 bases and the J gene lost 3 bases, with 14 bases spanning the gap. CDR1 LNHNV and CDR2 YYDKDF come from the germline V gene (reference sequence). The CDR3 is CATGVRGFNQPQHF. CDR3 sequence (DNA): TGTGCCACCGGGGTGCGAGGGTTCAATCAGCCCCAGCATTTT.

This clone has just one count. The chain carries TRBV10-3 and TRBJ1-5; D is uncertain. This CDR3 comprises 16 residues. Between the trimmed V and J ends, which lost 0 bases and 0 bases, there was a span of 9 bases. Germline V gives CDR1 ENHRY, CDR2 SYGVKD. CDR3 residues: CAISESTRGSNQPQHF. DNA for the CDR3: TGTGCCATCAGTGAGTCGACTCGGGGTAGCAATCAGCCCCAGCATTTT.

The chain employs TRBV7-2 and TRBJ2-3; 8 nucleotides line up with TRBD2. After removal of 6 bases from V and 5 bases from J, the junction contained 4 bases not matched to a gene. The CDR3 covers 13 residues. CDR1 SGHTA and CDR2 FQGNSA come from the germline V gene. The CDR3, as DNA: TGTGCCAGCAGTCCCCTAGCGGGAGATACGCAGTATTTT. Encoded protein: CASSPLAGDTQYF.

This chain uses TRBV4-1 with TRBJ1-1; TRBD1 agrees at 9 bases. The ends lost 4 bases at V and 3 bases at J; junction bases unmatched: 9. Germline values: CDR1 MGHRA, CDR2 YSYEKL. The CDR3 covers 16 residues. The CDR3 here is CASSRRQGGTHTEAFF. The CDR3 nucleotides read TGCGCCAGCAGCCGCCGACAGGGGGGGACCCACACTGAAGCTTTCTTT.

V is TRBV29-1 and J is TRBJ2-5, with 7 bases identical to TRBD2. The CDR3 extends over 12 amino acids. CDR1 and CDR2 from the germline V gene are SQVTM and ANQGSEA. V shed 7 bases and J 5 bases; nucleotides not matched to a gene: 7. CDR3 in amino acids: CSANIAGETQYF. The CDR3 DNA reads as TGCAGCGCGAACATAGCGGGTGAGACCCAGTACTTC.

The chain uses TRBV7-2 and TRBJ1-3; unclear D gene. Trimming removed 5 bases from V and 8 bases from J, with 16 bases in between. The CDR3 loop spans 14 amino acids. The germline CDR1 and CDR2 sequences are SGHTA and FQGNSA. The CDR3 DNA is TGTGCCAGCAGCCCAGGTGGAGGGTTATACACCATATATTTT. Amino acids: CASSPGGGLYTIYF.